This TCR beta chain stems from a study of blood T cell repertoires in COVID-19. Study details: Acute and convalescent COVID-19 samples came from the United States, Italy and Spain. Sources were T cells, B-cell-depleted T cells, or PBMCs; the material itself was cDNA or gDNA.

As processed by the authors: Reference gene primer amplification gave nucleated cell count estimates. The table came from immunoSEQ multiplex PCR; TCRdb's copy has only in-frame clones and leaves some out. The V and J calls and clone size are taken from that table; D and trimming were inferred from the DNA. The sample has some 27,000 clones, roughly 84% seen once; the top ten hold approximately 8%. The CDR3 consists of 16 residues. The V gene end was trimmed by 2 bases and the J gene end by 7 bases; junction bases not matched to a gene: 11. Germline V gene data show CDR1 as SQVTM and CDR2 as ANQGSEA.

The V gene is TRBV29-1, the J gene TRBJ2-1; TRBD2 agrees at 10 bases. The sequence was obtained from a man in his fifties or sixties with active COVID-19. Material for sequencing was peripheral blood. For the CDR3, the DNA is TGCAGCGTTGAATCGGTAGCGGGAGGACGAGCGAATGAGCAGTTCTTC. Its protein product is CSVESVAGGRANEQFF.